These T cell receptor beta chains were read from a single sample in a study of T cells after yellow fever vaccination. One entry per CDR3 protein results from TCRdb running MiXCR on the 5' RACE reads. The repertoire holds about 220,000 distinct CDR3 sequences, with 3.2% as singletons. Source: CD4+ T cells sorted from PBMCs, taken 10 days after the yellow fever booster vaccination. These receptors all come from a man between 18 and 35 years old who received the YFV17D yellow fever vaccine. The CDR3 runs from the conserved cysteine through the conserved F or W. The D gene is left open where the match is weak. Some rows mark clone size as missing; the rest say once, few, many or name a class of expanded clone.

d_gene	j_gene	abundance	v_gene	len	CDR3nt	CDR3aa
.	TRBJ1-4	.	TRBV7-9	15	TGTGCCAGCAGCTTAGTATCCGGGATCGGTGAAAAACTGTTTTTT	CASSLVSGIGEKLFF
.	TRBJ2-3	.	TRBV5-1	16	TGCGCCAGCAGCTTCGGTGGGGGGATTAGCACAGATACGCAGTATTTT	CASSFGGGISTDTQYF
.	TRBJ2-2	few	TRBV5-1	17	TGCGCCAGCAGCTTGTATTACAGCCCGTACAACACCGGGGAGCTGTTTTTT	CASSLYYSPYNTGELFF
.	TRBJ2-7	many	TRBV6-5	13	TGTGCCAGCAGGGGGACGGACCAAGGCGAGCAGTACTTC	CASRGTDQGEQYF
TRBD1	TRBJ1-2	many	TRBV7-9	14	TGTGCCAGCAGCCCTCCTGACAGGGCTTATGGCTACACCTTC	CASSPPDRAYGYTF
.	TRBJ1-6	few	TRBV28	14	TGTGCCGGCTGCGATACGGGGAGTAATTCACCCCTCCACTTT	CAGCDTGSNSPLHF
.	TRBJ2-4	many	TRBV5-1	13	TGCGCCAGCAGCTTGGCCCCAGGGGACATTCAGTACTTC	CASSLAPGDIQYF
TRBD2	TRBJ2-7	.	TRBV20-1	14	TGCAGTGCTAGAGAAGGGACTAGTTCCTACGAGCAGTACTTC	CSAREGTSSYEQYF
TRBD1	TRBJ1-6	few	TRBV5-1	15	TGCGCCAGCAGCTTGGTTCCGGGACAGGGCTCACCCCTCCACTTT	CASSLVPGQGSPLHF
TRBD1	TRBJ2-1	many	TRBV5-4	17	TGTGCCAGCAGCTTGGCTGGGACAGCAAGCTCCTACAATGAGCAGTTCTTC	CASSLAGTASSYNEQFF
.	TRBJ1-1	few	TRBV6-2/TRBV6-3	14	TGTGCCAGCAGTTACGGTATCTTGGGGACCGCAGCTTTCTTT	CASSYGILGTAAFF
TRBD1	TRBJ2-7	.	TRBV3-1	16	TGTGCCAGCAGCCATTCCTCCGGGACAGGGATAAGCGAGCAGTACTTC	CASSHSSGTGISEQYF
.	TRBJ2-7	.	TRBV5-1	13	TGCGCCAGCAGTCAAAGGGTCGTGGACGAGCAGTACTTC	CASSQRVVDEQYF
.	TRBJ1-1	.	TRBV7-9	13	TGTGCCAGCAGCTTGTCAGGGAACGCTGAAGCTTTCTTT	CASSLSGNAEAFF
.	TRBJ2-4	many	TRBV5-6	13	TGTGCCAGCAGCTTTAAGGGGGGAAACATTCAGTACTTC	CASSFKGGNIQYF
TRBD2	TRBJ2-3	many	TRBV5-1	15	TGCGCCAGCAGCCGGGGACTAGCTCCCACAGATACGCAGTATTTT	CASSRGLAPTDTQYF
TRBD1	TRBJ1-1	.	TRBV10-3	14	TGTGCCACCGTTTTGGGGACAGGGGATCGTGAAGCTTTCTTT	CATVLGTGDREAFF
TRBD1	TRBJ1-6	many	TRBV7-2	16	TGTGCCAGCAGCGGAGGACCGGGACAGGGTGACTCACCCCTCCACTTT	CASSGGPGQGDSPLHF